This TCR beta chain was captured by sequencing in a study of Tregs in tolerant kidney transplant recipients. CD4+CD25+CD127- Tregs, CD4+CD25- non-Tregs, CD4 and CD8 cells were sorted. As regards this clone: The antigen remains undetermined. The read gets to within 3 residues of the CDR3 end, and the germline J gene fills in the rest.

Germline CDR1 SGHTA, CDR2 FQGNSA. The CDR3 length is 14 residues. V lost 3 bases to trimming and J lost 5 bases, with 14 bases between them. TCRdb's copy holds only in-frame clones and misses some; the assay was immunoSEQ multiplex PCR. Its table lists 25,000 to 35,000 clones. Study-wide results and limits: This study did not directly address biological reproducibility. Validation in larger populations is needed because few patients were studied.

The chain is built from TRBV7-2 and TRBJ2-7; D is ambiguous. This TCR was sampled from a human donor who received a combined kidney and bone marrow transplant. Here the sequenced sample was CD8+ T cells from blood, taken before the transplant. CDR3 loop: CASSFLGMMNEQYF. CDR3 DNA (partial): TGTGCCAGCAGCTTCCTAGGAATGATGAACGAG.